These T cell receptor beta chains were read from a single sample in a study of metastatic and nonmetastatic thyroid tumors. TCRdb used MiXCR to call clones anew from the PCR reads. The data show about 31,000 clones, 15% to 20% seen once. Sequencing was performed on blood. The receptors stem from a female donor with papillary thyroid cancer or a benign thyroid nodule (not recorded which). Some clones in this sample may be carry-over from other donors' samples. Both conserved end residues are part of each CDR3. The D gene is left open where the match is weak. Expanded clones are given a class, and other clones once, few, many or no size at all.

cdr3_aa,cdr3_nt,clone_size,d_call,j_call,v_call
CASSQSGQSYSPLHF,TGTGCCAGCAGTCAATCAGGACAGTCCTATTCACCCCTCCACTTT,many,.,TRBJ1-6,TRBV2
CASSTTGAQYNEQFF,TGTGCCAGCAGCACCACGGGGGCCCAATACAATGAGCAGTTCTTC,many,.,TRBJ2-1,TRBV5-5
CASSFRPPEGDEQFF,TGTGCCAGCAGTTTTCGCCCACCTGAGGGCGATGAGCAGTTCTTC,.,.,TRBJ2-1,TRBV28
CASSLSSSNSPLHF,TGTGCCAGCAGCTTATCGAGTTCTAATTCACCCCTCCACTTT,many,.,TRBJ1-6,TRBV11-3
CASSYSAGGTEAFF,TGTGCCAGCAGTTACTCGGCAGGGGGCACTGAAGCTTTCTTT,.,TRBD1,TRBJ1-1,TRBV6-5
CATSRPGGFTDTQYF,TGTGCCACCAGCAGGCCTGGGGGCTTCACAGATACGCAGTATTTT,many,.,TRBJ2-3,TRBV15
CASSLGTGGTGELFF,TGTGCCAGCAGCCTGGGGACAGGGGGGACCGGGGAGCTGTTTTTT,many,TRBD1,TRBJ2-2,TRBV11-2
CASSLATSGLKETQYF,TGTGCCAGCAGCTTAGCGACTAGCGGGCTAAAAGAGACCCAGTACTTC,many,TRBD2,TRBJ2-5,TRBV7-9
CASRTGVHGYTF,TGTGCCAGCAGAACAGGGGTGCATGGCTACACCTTC,few,TRBD1,TRBJ1-2,TRBV12-3/TRBV12-4
CASSDARVWSSYEQYF,TGTGCCAGCAGTGATGCCCGCGTTTGGAGCTCCTACGAGCAGTACTTC,medium-sized,.,TRBJ2-7,TRBV6-1
CATSDGTWARNTEAFF,TGTGCCACCAGTGATGGGACATGGGCCCGAAACACTGAAGCTTTCTTT,few,.,TRBJ1-1,TRBV24-1
CASSPRLAPDQPQHF,TGTGCCAGCAGCCCTCGTTTAGCGCCCGATCAGCCCCAGCATTTT,many,.,TRBJ1-5,TRBV4-2
CASSLAGGAGCQETQYF,TGTGCCAGCAGCTTGGCCGGGGGGGCTGGTTGCCAAGAGACCCAGTACTTC,.,TRBD2,TRBJ2-5,TRBV7-6
CASSPVGQGMFNTEAFF,TGTGCCAGCAGCCCAGTCGGACAGGGTATGTTCAACACTGAAGCTTTCTTT,many,TRBD1,TRBJ1-1,TRBV4-2
CASSLGDTYTGELFF,TGTGCCAGCAGCTTAGGGGACACCTACACCGGGGAGCTGTTTTTT,many,.,TRBJ2-2,TRBV7-6
CASSIGNSPLHF,TGTGCCAGTAGTATAGGGAATTCACCCCTCCACTTT,medium-sized,.,TRBJ1-6,TRBV19
CASSLTGVGQPQHF,TGTGCCAGCAGTTTGACAGGGGTAGGACAGCCCCAGCATTTT,.,TRBD1,TRBJ1-5,TRBV6-1
CAWARTISPLHF,TGTGCCTGGGCCCGGACAATCTCACCCCTCCACTTT,.,.,TRBJ1-6,TRBV30
CASSLGLAVLNEQFF,TGTGCCAGCAGCCTGGGACTAGCGGTTCTCAATGAGCAGTTCTTC,.,TRBD2,TRBJ2-1,TRBV14
CATRAGNGYTF,TGTGCCACTCGGGCAGGGAACGGCTACACCTTC,many,.,TRBJ1-2,TRBV19
CASSVAGRDLEKLFF,TGTGCCAGCAGCGTAGCTGGGAGGGACCTGGAGAAACTGTTTTTT,many,.,TRBJ1-4,TRBV9
CASSLGGQSGGYTF,TGTGCCAGCAGCTTAGGGGGACAGAGTGGAGGCTACACCTTC,many,TRBD1,TRBJ1-2,TRBV7-2
CASSPVGTGYNEQFF,TGTGCCAGCAGCCCGGTAGGGACCGGGTACAATGAGCAGTTCTTC,.,.,TRBJ2-1,TRBV9
CASSLERRYEQYF,TGTGCCAGCAGCTTAGAGCGGCGCTACGAGCAGTACTTC,many,.,TRBJ2-7,TRBV11-2
CASSSDRGETQYF,TGTGCCAGCAGCTCCGACAGGGGTGAGACCCAGTACTTC,.,TRBD1,TRBJ2-5,TRBV5-4
CASSYETTNQETQYF,TGTGCCAGCAGTTACGAGACAACAAACCAAGAGACCCAGTACTTC,.,.,TRBJ2-5,TRBV6-2/TRBV6-3
CASSVGQTKETQYF,TGTGCCAGTAGTGTAGGACAGACCAAAGAGACCCAGTACTTC,many,.,TRBJ2-5,TRBV19
CASSSWTGEYYGYTF,TGTGCCAGCAGCTCCTGGACAGGGGAGTACTATGGCTACACCTTC,.,TRBD1,TRBJ1-2,TRBV7-3
CSASAGTPQETQYF,TGCAGTGCTAGTGCGGGGACACCGCAAGAGACCCAGTACTTC,.,.,TRBJ2-5,TRBV20-1
CASSLAAGGPADTQYF,TGCGCCAGCAGCTTGGCAGCGGGGGGGCCGGCAGATACGCAGTATTTT,once,TRBD2,TRBJ2-3,TRBV5-1
CASAFGGANEKLFF,TGTGCCAGCGCCTTTGGAGGGGCTAATGAAAAACTGTTTTTT,many,.,TRBJ1-4,TRBV6-2/TRBV6-3
CASSPGQSNSPLHF,TGCGCCAGTTCTCCGGGACAGTCTAATTCACCCCTCCACTTT,many,TRBD1,TRBJ1-6,TRBV5-1
CASSPGSPRYF,TGTGCCAGTAGCCCCGGATCTCCAAGGTATTTT,few,.,TRBJ2-3,TRBV19
CASSLGAAATDTQYF,TGTGCCAGCAGCTTAGGCGCGGCGGCCACAGATACGCAGTATTTT,many,.,TRBJ2-3,TRBV11-3
CASSLRTNEKLFF,TGTGCCAGCAGTTTACGCACTAATGAAAAACTGTTTTTT,once,.,TRBJ1-4,TRBV6-5
CASSFPQDQFTDTQYF,TGTGCCAGTAGTTTTCCTCAGGACCAATTCACAGATACGCAGTATTTT,.,.,TRBJ2-3,TRBV19
CSARAPYRGTEAFF,TGCAGTGCTAGAGCCCCGTACAGGGGCACTGAAGCTTTCTTT,many,TRBD1,TRBJ1-1,TRBV20-1
CASSPRQGDYNEQFF,TGTGCCAGCAGTCCCAGACAGGGAGACTACAATGAGCAGTTCTTC,.,TRBD1,TRBJ2-1,TRBV25-1
CASSQLGNYGYTF,TGTGCCAGCAGCCAGCTCGGGAACTATGGCTACACCTTC,.,.,TRBJ1-2,TRBV7-9
CASSVQGGEGTQYF,TGTGCCAGCAGCGTCCAAGGGGGAGAGGGGACCCAGTACTTC,many,.,TRBJ2-5,TRBV9
CSAYRAEAFF,TGCAGTGCTTACAGGGCTGAAGCTTTCTTT,many,.,TRBJ1-1,TRBV20-1
CASSAGTRTGELFF,TGTGCCAGCAGCGCCGGGACAAGGACCGGGGAGCTGTTTTTT,many,.,TRBJ2-2,TRBV5-8
CASSFPSSSYHGYTF,TGTGCCAGCAGCTTCCCCAGTTCTAGCTACCATGGCTACACCTTC,many,.,TRBJ1-2,TRBV5-6
CASNRDGPMNTEAFF,TGTGCCAGCAACCGGGACGGCCCGATGAACACTGAAGCTTTCTTT,many,.,TRBJ1-1,TRBV12-3/TRBV12-4
CASRDLGVGQETQYF,TGTGCCAGCAGGGACTTGGGGGTTGGGCAAGAGACCCAGTACTTC,many,.,TRBJ2-5,TRBV6-1
CASSKHTFPNEKLFF,TGTGCCAGCAGTAAACACACCTTCCCTAATGAAAAACTGTTTTTT,few,.,TRBJ1-4,TRBV6-1
CASSRPGQSTNSPLHF,TGTGCCAGCTCACGCCCGGGACAGTCTACTAATTCACCCCTCCACTTT,many,TRBD1,TRBJ1-6,TRBV18
CASSYLKYGNTEAFF,TGTGCCAGCAGTTACCTGAAGTATGGGAACACTGAAGCTTTCTTT,many,.,TRBJ1-1,TRBV6-6
CSANPLSRPREQYF,TGCAGTGCTAACCCACTCAGCAGGCCTAGAGAGCAGTACTTC,few,.,TRBJ2-7,TRBV20-1
CSALNSDGAEETQYF,TGCAGTGCCTTAAATAGCGATGGGGCGGAAGAGACCCAGTACTTC,many,.,TRBJ2-5,TRBV20-1
CASSLVLNTEAFF,TGTGCCAGCAGTTTGGTGTTGAACACTGAAGCCTTCTTT,.,.,TRBJ1-1,TRBV27
CASSYPLGLNYGYTF,TGTGCCAGCAGTTACCCTTTGGGACTGAACTATGGCTACACCTTC,medium-sized,.,TRBJ1-2,TRBV6-5